The sequence of this T cell receptor (beta chain) was determined in a study of cytotoxic CD8 clonotypes in ibrutinib-treated CLL. V lost 4 bases, J lost 3 bases, and 8 bases lay in between. Germline V gene data show CDR1 as SGDLS and CDR2 as YYNGEE. The CDR3 has 12 residues. Clones were read by immunoSEQ multiplex PCR, and TCRdb kept only the in-frame ones, dropping some. Of around 29,000 clones listed, 55% to 75% are singletons. This chain uses TRBV9 with TRBJ2-7; D not certain. The source was PBMCs, collected after 24 months of ibrutinib treatment. This TCR was recovered from a human donor with chronic lymphocytic leukemia. This chain's CDR3 is CASSHRVYEQYF. The CDR3 nucleotides are TGTGCCAGCAGCCATCGGGTCTACGAGCAGTACTTC.